The clone carrying this T cell receptor (beta chain) came up many times. Its antigen is undetermined. The data stem from a study of read filtering for tumor transcriptome and immune sequencing. About the study: Transcriptome libraries were built from DNase-treated RNA. General observations from the study: About 80% of IR-seq clonotypes had a single read, yet these held approximately 4% of reads. Without single-read clonotypes, shared clonotype proportions correlated more between IR-seq and RNA-seq.

Molecular barcoded adaptors covering alpha/delta and beta/gamma chains were used on roughly 400 ng RNA. TCRdb passed the reads through MiXCR, listing each CDR3 protein once. There are tens of thousands of distinct CDR3 sequences in the sample; around 20% occur only once, and approximately 16% lies in the top ten. Bone marrow was sampled from every patient at the time of active disease. Material for sequencing was a population of CD138-negative cells sorted from bone marrow. The source is a donor aged 40 or over with multiple myeloma.

The CDR3 is CASSAYQGPSYEQYF. CDR3 nucleotide sequence: TGTGCCAGCAGCGCCTACCAAGGTCCCTCCTACGAGCAGTACTTC. J is TRBJ2-7 and V is TRBV7-8; D call uncertain. The CDR3 totals 15 residues. Germline values: CDR1 SGHVS, CDR2 FQNEAQ. Trimming pared 5 bases from V and 0 bases from J, leaving 14 bases between. The full variable domain, its missing parts supplied by reference TRBV7-8 and TRBJ2-7, is GAGVSQSPRYKVAKRGQDVALRCDPISGHVSLFWYQQALGQGPEFLTYFQNEAQLDKSGLPSDRFFAERPEGSVSTLKIQRTQQEDSAVYLCASSAYQGPSYEQYFGPGTRLTVT.